This entry features one T cell receptor beta chain sequence. The antigen is not known. Likely a read error: the CDR3 ends without its conserved phenylalanine or tryptophan. Collection of lesional scalp punch biopsies and peripheral blood was performed in alopecia areata patients. The sample belongs to a study of CD8+ T cells in alopecia areata. Background on the study: Tofacitinib administration to treated patients was oral, at 5 to 10 mg twice daily.

The sequencing template was cDNA reverse transcribed from extracted RNA. Sequencing used immunoSEQ multiplex PCR; TCRdb keeps in-frame clones, though not all of them. The sample consists of about 180,000 clones, roughly 70% of them appearing once. This CDR3 region has 13 residues. The V and J ends lost 1 base and 2 bases respectively, with 9 bases between them. Germline CDR1 is GTSNPN and CDR2 is SVGIG (reference sequence). Study findings and constraints: Higher clonality than in normal scalp was seen in lesional scalp, especially alopecia totalis/universalis.

The sequence came from a human donor with alopecia areata. The starting material was CD8+ T cells sorted from blood, obtained at week 0. The genes are TRBV30 and TRBJ2-7; TRBD1 is a possible D gene (6 bases). The CDR3 coding sequence is TGTGCCTGGAGTGAGGACAGAGCCTACGAGCAGTACTCC. Residues: CAWSEDRAYEQYS.